This is a list of T cell receptor beta chains from one sample in a study of OX40 agonist ivuxolimab in advanced cancers. Only in-frame clones appear in the TCRdb table, and some are missing; sequencing was by immunoSEQ multiplex PCR. The top ten clones hold around 0.5% of a sample with nearly 110,000 clones, roughly nine tenths of them seen once. Sequencing used CD4+ or CD8+ T cells sorted from blood, obtained in a trial of the OX40 agonist ivuxolimab. The source is an adult with an advanced solid tumor such as melanoma, head and neck, liver or kidney cancer. CDR3s include the opening cysteine and the closing phenylalanine or tryptophan. A D gene is named only where the DNA matches it firmly. Where a row states a size, it is once, few, many or the class of an expanded clone; other rows omit it.

TRBV18	TRBJ2-6	-	few	TGTGCCAGCTCACGAGGGACGGGTACCTCTGGGGCCAACGTCCTGACTTTC	CASSRGTGTSGANVLTF
TRBV6-1	TRBJ1-2	-	-	TGTGCCGGCAGTGGACCAGGATTGAACTATGGCTACACCTTC	CAGSGPGLNYGYTF
TRBV7-6	TRBJ2-1	TRBD2	-	TGTGCCAGCAGCTCAAGAAGACTAGCGGGGGGGTCCTACAATGAGCAGTTCTTC	CASSSRRLAGGSYNEQFF
TRBV18	TRBJ1-4	-	once	TGTGCCAGCTCACCACCCGGTCTGGTCCCAAAACTGTTTTTT	CASSPPGLVPKLFF
TRBV30	TRBJ1-6	TRBD1	few	TGTGCCTGGAGAGAGAAGGACAGGGGGCAAAATTCACCCCTCCACTTT	CAWREKDRGQNSPLHF
TRBV6-5	TRBJ1-3	-	-	TGTGCCAGCAGTGAACAGGGAAACACCATATATTTT	CASSEQGNTIYF
TRBV5-1	TRBJ1-1	-	-	TGCGCCAGCAGCTTCAACAGGGAGAACACTGAAGCTTTCTTT	CASSFNRENTEAFF
TRBV11-2	TRBJ2-1	-	-	TGTGCCAGCAGCATCGGACTTGAGCTTTTTAATGAGCAGTTCTTC	CASSIGLELFNEQFF
TRBV18	TRBJ1-5	TRBD1	-	TGTGCCAGCTCACCAGGAACAGGGGACAATCAGCCCCAGCATTTT	CASSPGTGDNQPQHF
TRBV2	TRBJ2-3	TRBD2	-	TGTGCCAGCAGTGAGACTAGCCCTAGCACAGATACGCAGTATTTT	CASSETSPSTDTQYF
TRBV5-1	TRBJ1-6	TRBD1	-	TGCGCCAGCAGCCAACGGGACAGAGATTCACCCCTCCACTTT	CASSQRDRDSPLHF
TRBV7-2	TRBJ1-4	-	-	TGTGCCAGCAGCTTTGCTGCAACTAATGAAAAACTGTTTTTT	CASSFAATNEKLFF
TRBV9	TRBJ1-4	-	-	TGTGCCAGCAGCGTATCGACAGAGAGAAATGAAAAACTGTTTTTT	CASSVSTERNEKLFF
TRBV19	TRBJ1-6	TRBD1	-	TGTGCCAGTAGTACCCAGGGGGACCGCCAGTCACCCCTCCACTTT	CASSTQGDRQSPLHF
TRBV5-1	TRBJ2-7	-	-	TGCGCCAGCAGCTTACGGGGACACGGTTCCTACGAGCAGTACTTC	CASSLRGHGSYEQYF
TRBV7-2	TRBJ2-3	-	-	TGTGCCAGCAGCTTAGGGTTCGGGGGGCGCATAGATACGCAGTATTTT	CASSLGFGGRIDTQYF
TRBV6-6	TRBJ2-5	-	-	TGTGCCAGCAGGGTTCAAGAGACCCAGTACTTC	CASRVQETQYF
TRBV4-3	TRBJ2-7	TRBD1	-	TGCGCCAGCAGCCAAGACGTTACAGGGGCCCGCTCCTACGAGCAGTACTTC	CASSQDVTGARSYEQYF
TRBV19	TRBJ1-3	TRBD1	-	TGTGCCAGTAGTGGACGAAAACCGGGACAGAGCTCTGGAAACACCATATATTTT	CASSGRKPGQSSGNTIYF
TRBV6-6	TRBJ1-2	-	-	TGTGCCAGCAGTTCTCGCCAGGCCTACTATGGCTACACCTTC	CASSSRQAYYGYTF
TRBV6-1	TRBJ1-1	-	once	TGTGCCAGCAGTGTCATAAATCCGGCAGGGAGGGGTGCTTTCTTT	CASSVINPAGRGAFF
TRBV9	TRBJ2-5	TRBD1	-	TGTGCCAGCAGCGTAGAGGGCAGGGGGCAGGGGACCCAGTACTTC	CASSVEGRGQGTQYF
TRBV7-2	TRBJ2-1	TRBD2	-	TGTGCCAGCAGCCCAACTAGCGGGGGGGCCGAGGGGAATGAGCAGTTCTTC	CASSPTSGGAEGNEQFF
TRBV6-1	TRBJ1-2	TRBD1	-	TGTGCCAGCAGTGAAGCGGGACAGGGCGGGCGGAGCTACACCTTC	CASSEAGQGGRSYTF
TRBV9	TRBJ1-1	-	-	TGTGCCAGCAGCCCCAGACACCTTATGAACACTGAAGCTTTCTTT	CASSPRHLMNTEAFF
TRBV7-6	TRBJ2-5	-	once	TGTGCCAGCAGCACTTCCACCGGGACTTGGGAGACCCAGTACTTC	CASSTSTGTWETQYF
TRBV6-6	TRBJ2-7	TRBD1	-	TGTGCCAGCAGTTACTCGACAGGGGGGTTCTCCTACGAGCAGTACTTC	CASSYSTGGFSYEQYF
TRBV7-3	TRBJ2-3	-	-	TGTGCCAGCAGCCGAACGTCCGGGGGCACAGATACGCAGTATTTT	CASSRTSGGTDTQYF
TRBV19	TRBJ1-2	TRBD1	-	TGTGCCAGTAGTATCCAGGGGGCCCTCAACTATGGCTACACCTTC	CASSIQGALNYGYTF
TRBV28	TRBJ1-2	-	-	TGTGCCAGCAGTTTAGGGGACGGATTAAACTATGGCTACACCTTC	CASSLGDGLNYGYTF
TRBV7-9	TRBJ2-5	-	-	TGTGCCAGCAGCCTCTCGACTAGTCAAGAGACCCAGTACTTC	CASSLSTSQETQYF
TRBV10-3	TRBJ2-1	-	-	TGTGCCATCAATACCGACTCCTACAATGAGCAGTTCTTC	CAINTDSYNEQFF
TRBV13	TRBJ2-1	-	-	TGTGCCAGCAGCTTAGGCCTCACAGACAATGAGCAGTTCTTC	CASSLGLTDNEQFF
TRBV19	TRBJ2-7	-	once	TGTGCCAGTAGTATAGTCCCCAGGGGGGACGTCGAGCAGTACTTC	CASSIVPRGDVEQYF
TRBV15	TRBJ2-1	-	-	TGTGCCACCAGCATCCGTAGCGCGAATTCCTACAATGAGCAGTTCTTC	CATSIRSANSYNEQFF
TRBV28	TRBJ2-2	TRBD1	-	TGTGCCAGCAGTTTTCCCCCGGGACAGGGAGGAACCGGGGAGCTGTTTTTT	CASSFPPGQGGTGELFF
TRBV28	TRBJ1-2	-	-	TGTGCCAGCAGTTTAACCACCTATGGCTACACCTTC	CASSLTTYGYTF
TRBV7-2	TRBJ1-1	-	-	TGTGCCAGCAGCTTGACCATGAACACTGAAGCTTTCTTT	CASSLTMNTEAFF
TRBV30	TRBJ1-1	-	-	TGTGCCTGGAGTGTGCGCATACCACAGAACACTGAAGCTTTCTTT	CAWSVRIPQNTEAFF
TRBV5-1	TRBJ2-3	TRBD2	-	TGCGCCAGCAGCGTCCTAGCGGGGAACACAGATACGCAGTATTTT	CASSVLAGNTDTQYF
TRBV7-2	TRBJ1-2	-	once	TGTGCCAGCAGCTTAGATACAGTCACCTATGGCTACACCTTC	CASSLDTVTYGYTF
TRBV28	TRBJ2-2	TRBD2	-	TGTGCCAGCAGTCCCACTAGCGGGGGGGCCAGAGCCGGGGAGCTGTTTTTT	CASSPTSGGARAGELFF